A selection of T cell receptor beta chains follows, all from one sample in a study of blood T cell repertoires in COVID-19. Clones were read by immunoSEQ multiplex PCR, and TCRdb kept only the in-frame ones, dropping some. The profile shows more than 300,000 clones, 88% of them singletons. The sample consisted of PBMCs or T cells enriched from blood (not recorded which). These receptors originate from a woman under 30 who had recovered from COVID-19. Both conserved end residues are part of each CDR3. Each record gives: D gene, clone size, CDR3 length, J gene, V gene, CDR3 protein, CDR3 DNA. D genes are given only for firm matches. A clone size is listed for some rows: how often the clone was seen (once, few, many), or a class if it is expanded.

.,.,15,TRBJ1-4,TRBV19,CASRLQGGTNEKLFF,TGTGCCAGTCGATTACAGGGTGGAACTAATGAAAAACTGTTTTTT
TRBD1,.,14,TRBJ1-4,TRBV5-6,CASSLVAGGGKLFF,TGTGCCAGCAGCTTGGTCGCAGGGGGCGGGAAACTGTTTTTT
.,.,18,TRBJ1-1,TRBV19,CASSIVGPGVVANTEAFF,TGTGCCAGTAGTATAGTTGGGCCAGGGGTGGTGGCGAACACTGAAGCTTTCTTT
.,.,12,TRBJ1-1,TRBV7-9,CASSQSRDIPFF,TGTGCCAGCAGCCAAAGCCGGGACATTCCTTTCTTT
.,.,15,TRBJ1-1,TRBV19,CASSIMQGRLDEAFF,TGTGCCAGTAGTATTATGCAGGGGCGGTTGGATGAAGCTTTCTTT
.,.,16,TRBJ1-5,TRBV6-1,CASSESSGDSNQPQHF,TGTGCCAGCAGTGAATCATCAGGGGATAGCAATCAGCCCCAGCATTTT
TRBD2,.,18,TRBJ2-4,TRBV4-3,CASSQRTSGGGSKNIQYF,TGCGCCAGCAGCCAAAGAACTAGCGGGGGGGGTTCCAAAAACATTCAGTACTTC
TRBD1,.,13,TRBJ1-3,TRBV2,CASSVGQRNTIYF,TGTGCCAGCAGTGTGGGACAGCGAAACACCATATATTTT
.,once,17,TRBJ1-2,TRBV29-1,CSVEDLEIVRGNYGYTF,TGCAGCGTTGAAGATCTAGAGATAGTAAGGGGTAACTATGGCTACACCTTC
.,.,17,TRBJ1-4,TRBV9,CASSVGGLPGANEKLFF,TGTGCCAGCAGCGTAGGGGGGCTCCCTGGAGCTAATGAAAAACTGTTTTTT
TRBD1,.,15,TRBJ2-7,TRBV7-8,CASSSSGTGYYEQYF,TGTGCCAGCAGCTCATCCGGGACAGGGTATTACGAGCAGTACTTC
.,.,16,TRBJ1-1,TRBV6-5,CASSYTTGWLNTEAFF,TGTGCCAGCAGTTACACAACGGGGTGGTTGAACACTGAAGCTTTCTTT
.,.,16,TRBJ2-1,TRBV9,CASSVGLGPTYNEQFF,TGTGCCAGCAGCGTAGGGTTGGGGCCAACTTACAATGAGCAGTTCTTC
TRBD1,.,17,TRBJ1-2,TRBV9,CASSRMGQGAANYGYTF,TGTGCCAGCAGCCGTATGGGACAGGGCGCCGCTAACTATGGCTACACCTTC
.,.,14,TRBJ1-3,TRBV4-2,CASSQANSGNTIYF,TGTGCCAGCAGCCAAGCCAACTCTGGAAACACCATATATTTT
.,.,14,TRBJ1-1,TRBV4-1,CASSRFRDNTEAFF,TGCGCCAGCAGCCGGTTCAGGGATAACACTGAAGCTTTCTTT
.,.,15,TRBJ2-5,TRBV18,CASSPRAGGDETQYF,TGTGCCAGCTCACCTAGGGCTGGGGGCGATGAGACCCAGTACTTC
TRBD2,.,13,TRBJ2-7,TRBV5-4,CASSQSGAYEQYF,TGTGCCAGCAGCCAGAGCGGGGCCTACGAGCAGTACTTC
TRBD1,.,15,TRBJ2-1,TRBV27,CASRVDRGHYNEQFF,TGTGCCAGCAGGGTGGACAGGGGGCACTACAATGAGCAGTTCTTC
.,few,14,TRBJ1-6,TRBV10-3,CATSPGVGDSPLHF,TGTGCCACCTCACCAGGGGTTGGGGATTCACCCCTCCACTTT
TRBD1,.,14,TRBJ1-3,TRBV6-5,CASSRDRGGNTIYF,TGTGCCAGCAGCAGGGACAGGGGAGGGAACACCATATATTTT
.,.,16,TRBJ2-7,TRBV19,CASKGSVGPGTYEQYF,TGTGCCAGTAAGGGCAGTGTGGGTCCCGGGACCTACGAGCAGTACTTC
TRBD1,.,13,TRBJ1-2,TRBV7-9,CASNVGQGDGYTF,TGTGCCAGCAACGTGGGACAGGGCGATGGCTACACCTTC
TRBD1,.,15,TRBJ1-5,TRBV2,CASSGDRGLRQPQHF,TGTGCCAGCAGCGGGGACAGGGGGCTAAGACAGCCCCAGCATTTT
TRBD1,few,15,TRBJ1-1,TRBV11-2,CASSLGDRGPTEAFF,TGTGCCAGCAGCTTGGGGGACAGGGGCCCGACTGAAGCTTTCTTT